The rows below give T cell receptor beta chains drawn from one sample of a study of blood T cell repertoires in COVID-19. Sequencing was performed with immunoSEQ multiplex PCR; in TCRdb, only in-frame clones are kept and a portion is missing. Here the sample spans fewer than 250,000 clones, 80% to 90% being singletons. Sequencing was carried out using peripheral blood. All receptors derive from a woman in her 50s with acute or convalescent COVID-19. Each CDR3 is given with its conserved first and last residue. Each record gives: D gene, clone size, J gene, V gene, CDR3 length, CDR3 DNA, CDR3 protein. A D gene is named only where the DNA matches it firmly. A clone size is listed for some rows: how often the clone was seen (once, few, many), or a class if it is expanded.

d_gene: .; abundance: .; j_gene: TRBJ2-5; v_gene: TRBV20-1; len: 14; CDR3nt: TGCAGTGCTAGTTCAGGGAAAGTGCAAGAGACCCAGTACTTC; CDR3aa: CSASSGKVQETQYF
d_gene: TRBD1; abundance: .; j_gene: TRBJ1-2; v_gene: TRBV5-1; len: 16; CDR3nt: TGCGCCAGCAGCTTGTCGGGACAGGAAGCCCCTAGTGGCTACACCTTC; CDR3aa: CASSLSGQEAPSGYTF
d_gene: .; abundance: .; j_gene: TRBJ1-3; v_gene: TRBV19; len: 15; CDR3nt: TGTGCCAGTAGTAGTGCCGGGTTGACTGGAAACACCATATATTTT; CDR3aa: CASSSAGLTGNTIYF
d_gene: .; abundance: .; j_gene: TRBJ1-1; v_gene: TRBV14; len: 12; CDR3nt: TGTGCCAGCAGCCAGACCAGGGGTGAAGCTTTCTTT; CDR3aa: CASSQTRGEAFF
d_gene: TRBD2; abundance: .; j_gene: TRBJ2-5; v_gene: TRBV6-2/TRBV6-3; len: 18; CDR3nt: TGTGCCAGCAGTTACCCGGGGTTACTAGCGGGAGTTGGAGAGACCCAGTACTTC; CDR3aa: CASSYPGLLAGVGETQYF
d_gene: TRBD1; abundance: .; j_gene: TRBJ2-5; v_gene: TRBV29-1; len: 15; CDR3nt: TGCAGCGTTGGGCGACAGGGTGGGGTTCAAGAGACCCAGTACTTC; CDR3aa: CSVGRQGGVQETQYF
d_gene: .; abundance: few; j_gene: TRBJ2-1; v_gene: TRBV25-1; len: 11; CDR3nt: TGTGCCTTATCCCCTCTCAGTGAGCAGTTCTTC; CDR3aa: CALSPLSEQFF
d_gene: .; abundance: .; j_gene: TRBJ2-1; v_gene: TRBV28; len: 14; CDR3nt: TGTGCCAGCAGTCGAGCGGACGGCTACAATGAGCAGTTCTTC; CDR3aa: CASSRADGYNEQFF
d_gene: .; abundance: few; j_gene: TRBJ2-7; v_gene: TRBV5-6; len: 14; CDR3nt: TGTGCCAGCAGCTCCCCTACTAGGTTCTACGAGCAGTACTTC; CDR3aa: CASSSPTRFYEQYF
d_gene: TRBD2; abundance: once; j_gene: TRBJ2-2; v_gene: TRBV27; len: 16; CDR3nt: TGTGCCAGCAGTTTTCTGGGCGGGAGCTACACCGGGGAGCTGTTTTTT; CDR3aa: CASSFLGGSYTGELFF
d_gene: TRBD2; abundance: .; j_gene: TRBJ2-1; v_gene: TRBV11-2; len: 14; CDR3nt: TGTGCCAGCAGCCCCAGCGGGAGAGGCAATGAGCAGTTCTTC; CDR3aa: CASSPSGRGNEQFF
d_gene: TRBD1; abundance: .; j_gene: TRBJ2-5; v_gene: TRBV10-3; len: 13; CDR3nt: TGTGCCATCGCAGACAGGGGGTTAGAGACCCAGTACTTC; CDR3aa: CAIADRGLETQYF
d_gene: .; abundance: .; j_gene: TRBJ2-5; v_gene: TRBV11-1; len: 13; CDR3nt: TGTGCCAGCAGCTCCGAGCGGCAACAGACCCAGTACTTC; CDR3aa: CASSSERQQTQYF
d_gene: .; abundance: .; j_gene: TRBJ1-2; v_gene: TRBV15; len: 16; CDR3nt: TGTGCCACCAGCAGAGAGGGTCCGGGAACTAACTATGGCTACACCTTC; CDR3aa: CATSREGPGTNYGYTF
d_gene: .; abundance: .; j_gene: TRBJ2-2; v_gene: TRBV9; len: 14; CDR3nt: TGTGCCAGCAGCGTCCTGGAGATCGCCGGGGAGCTGTTTTTT; CDR3aa: CASSVLEIAGELFF
d_gene: .; abundance: .; j_gene: TRBJ1-1; v_gene: TRBV2; len: 12; CDR3nt: TGTGCCAGCAGGACAGATGTCACTGAAGCTTTCTTT; CDR3aa: CASRTDVTEAFF
d_gene: TRBD2; abundance: .; j_gene: TRBJ2-1; v_gene: TRBV19; len: 16; CDR3nt: TGTGCCAGTAGCCAGACTAGCGGGAGCAACTACAATGAGCAGTTCTTC; CDR3aa: CASSQTSGSNYNEQFF
d_gene: .; abundance: .; j_gene: TRBJ1-1; v_gene: TRBV28; len: 12; CDR3nt: TGTGCCAGCACGCGGTTGAACACTGAAGCTTTCTTT; CDR3aa: CASTRLNTEAFF
d_gene: TRBD2; abundance: once; j_gene: TRBJ2-1; v_gene: TRBV29-1; len: 16; CDR3nt: TGCAGCGTTCCACGGGGAGCGGGAGGACTTTACAATGAGCAGTTCTTC; CDR3aa: CSVPRGAGGLYNEQFF
d_gene: .; abundance: .; j_gene: TRBJ1-2; v_gene: TRBV28; len: 13; CDR3nt: TGTGCCAGCAGCCGCCCCCAGGACTATGGCTACACCTTC; CDR3aa: CASSRPQDYGYTF
d_gene: .; abundance: .; j_gene: TRBJ1-2; v_gene: TRBV6-6; len: 13; CDR3nt: TGTGCCAGCCTACAGGGTACTAACTATGGCTACACCTTC; CDR3aa: CASLQGTNYGYTF
d_gene: .; abundance: .; j_gene: TRBJ1-2; v_gene: TRBV12-3/TRBV12-4; len: 12; CDR3nt: TGTGCCAGCGGTTATGAGGGTAGAGGCTACACCTTC; CDR3aa: CASGYEGRGYTF
d_gene: TRBD1; abundance: .; j_gene: TRBJ1-2; v_gene: TRBV29-1; len: 13; CDR3nt: TGCAGCGCCCACGGGACAGGAATCGATGGCTACACCTTC; CDR3aa: CSAHGTGIDGYTF
d_gene: TRBD1; abundance: .; j_gene: TRBJ2-7; v_gene: TRBV28; len: 16; CDR3nt: TGTGCCAGCAATCCCCCCGGGACAGGGGGTTGGTACGAGCAGTACTTC; CDR3aa: CASNPPGTGGWYEQYF
d_gene: TRBD2; abundance: .; j_gene: TRBJ2-3; v_gene: TRBV10-1; len: 14; CDR3nt: TGCGCCAGCAGCCTAGAAGCGGGATCAGATACGCAGTATTTT; CDR3aa: CASSLEAGSDTQYF
d_gene: TRBD2; abundance: .; j_gene: TRBJ2-7; v_gene: TRBV6-2/TRBV6-3; len: 16; CDR3nt: TGTGCCAGCAGTTCCTTTAGCGGGAGGAGCTCCTACGAGCAGTACTTC; CDR3aa: CASSSFSGRSSYEQYF
d_gene: .; abundance: .; j_gene: TRBJ2-1; v_gene: TRBV29-1; len: 14; CDR3nt: TGCAGCGTCCCTAGGACTGCCAATCTCAATGAGCAGTTCTTC; CDR3aa: CSVPRTANLNEQFF
d_gene: TRBD1; abundance: .; j_gene: TRBJ1-5; v_gene: TRBV6-1; len: 17; CDR3nt: TGTGCCAGCAGTGAAGCTAACAGGGGGCGCAAGAATCAGCCCCAGCATTTT; CDR3aa: CASSEANRGRKNQPQHF
d_gene: .; abundance: .; j_gene: TRBJ1-6; v_gene: TRBV6-5; len: 14; CDR3nt: TGTGCCAGCACGTTGACGGGGGGGACTTCACCCCTCCACTTT; CDR3aa: CASTLTGGTSPLHF
d_gene: .; abundance: .; j_gene: TRBJ1-4; v_gene: TRBV24-1; len: 14; CDR3nt: TGTGCCACCAGTAAATCCGGGTATGGTGAAAAACTGTTTTTT; CDR3aa: CATSKSGYGEKLFF
d_gene: TRBD2; abundance: .; j_gene: TRBJ2-1; v_gene: TRBV28; len: 15; CDR3nt: TGTGCCAGCAGTCCTCCGACTAGCGCCTACAATGAGCAGTTCTTC; CDR3aa: CASSPPTSAYNEQFF
d_gene: TRBD2; abundance: .; j_gene: TRBJ2-6; v_gene: TRBV9; len: 19; CDR3nt: TGTGCCAGCAGCGTAGCGAAACTAGCGGGAGCTTCTGGGGCCAACGTCCTGACTTTC; CDR3aa: CASSVAKLAGASGANVLTF
d_gene: .; abundance: .; j_gene: TRBJ1-1; v_gene: TRBV18; len: 15; CDR3nt: TGTGCCAGCTCACCAACGCTAGGAGGAGGAGGTGAAGCTTTCTTT; CDR3aa: CASSPTLGGGGEAFF
d_gene: .; abundance: .; j_gene: TRBJ1-5; v_gene: TRBV2; len: 12; CDR3nt: TGTGCCAGCCGGGGGTCCAATCAGCCCCAGCATTTT; CDR3aa: CASRGSNQPQHF
d_gene: .; abundance: .; j_gene: TRBJ1-6; v_gene: TRBV10-1; len: 11; CDR3nt: TGCGCCACCTGGGGCCTTCCGGCCCTCCACTTT; CDR3aa: CATWGLPALHF
d_gene: .; abundance: .; j_gene: TRBJ1-6; v_gene: TRBV27; len: 16; CDR3nt: TGTGCCAGCACCCCGGGACACCTCTCCTATAATTCACCCCTCCACTTT; CDR3aa: CASTPGHLSYNSPLHF
d_gene: TRBD1; abundance: .; j_gene: TRBJ1-3; v_gene: TRBV9; len: 15; CDR3nt: TGTGCCAGCAGCGTAGGGGGGGACAGGCGAAACACCATATATTTT; CDR3aa: CASSVGGDRRNTIYF
d_gene: .; abundance: .; j_gene: TRBJ1-2; v_gene: TRBV5-6; len: 13; CDR3nt: TGTGCCAGCAGCTTGGTGGCAGGGGATGGCTACACCTTC; CDR3aa: CASSLVAGDGYTF
d_gene: TRBD2; abundance: .; j_gene: TRBJ2-3; v_gene: TRBV6-5; len: 14; CDR3nt: TGTGCCAGCAGACGGGGGGGTAGCACAGATACGCAGTATTTT; CDR3aa: CASRRGGSTDTQYF
d_gene: TRBD1; abundance: few; j_gene: TRBJ1-2; v_gene: TRBV6-6; len: 14; CDR3nt: TGTGCCAGCAGGGCCGGGACAGGGGCACGAGGCTACACCTTC; CDR3aa: CASRAGTGARGYTF
d_gene: .; abundance: .; j_gene: TRBJ1-1; v_gene: TRBV4-1; len: 16; CDR3nt: TGCGCCAGCAGCCAAGAATCCCAGGGTCGGCGCACTGAAGCTTTCTTT; CDR3aa: CASSQESQGRRTEAFF
d_gene: TRBD2; abundance: few; j_gene: TRBJ2-2; v_gene: TRBV24-1; len: 14; CDR3nt: TGTGCCACCGGGACTAGCGGAAACACCGGGGAGCTGTTTTTT; CDR3aa: CATGTSGNTGELFF